A selection of T cell receptor beta chains follows, all from one sample in a study of T cell changes during pregnancy in multiple sclerosis. Data came from immunoSEQ multiplex PCR; TCRdb stores just in-frame clones and leaves some out. The sample lists 20,000 to 30,000 clones, more than 75% occurring once. Sequenced here: CD4+ T cells from peripheral blood mononuclear cells, sampled in the first trimester of pregnancy. The receptors come from a female donor in good health, enrolled as a control in a pregnancy study. CDR3s include the opening cysteine and the closing phenylalanine or tryptophan. D genes are given only for firm matches. Clone size, where shown, is once, few, many, or a class for clones that have expanded.

length,J,size,D,V,DNA,CDR3
15,TRBJ2-3,NA,TRBD2,TRBV12-5,TGTGCTAGTGGCCGAGCGGGGGGGCCGTCAGATACGCAGTATTTT,CASGRAGGPSDTQYF
15,TRBJ2-7,NA,TRBD2,TRBV18,TGTGCCAGCTCACCTACTAGCGGGGGGGCCATCGAGCAGTACTTC,CASSPTSGGAIEQYF
12,TRBJ1-2,NA,NA,TRBV19,TGTGCCAGTAGTATAGACTCGTATGGCTACACCTTC,CASSIDSYGYTF
17,TRBJ2-3,NA,TRBD2,TRBV5-1,TGCGCCAGCAGCTTGGAGGGCCGACTAGCGGGGACAGATACGCAGTATTTT,CASSLEGRLAGTDTQYF
15,TRBJ2-6,NA,NA,TRBV19,TGTGCCAGTAACCCCCCGGGGGCTGGGGCCAACGTCCTGACTTTC,CASNPPGAGANVLTF
12,TRBJ1-2,NA,NA,TRBV15,TGTGCCACCAGCAGTCCTTCCTATGGCTACACCTTC,CATSSPSYGYTF
15,TRBJ1-2,NA,NA,TRBV7-3,TGTGCCAGCAGCTTAATGGCAGGGGCCAGGGATGGCTACACCTTC,CASSLMAGARDGYTF
15,TRBJ2-5,NA,TRBD2,TRBV18,TGTGCCAGCTCACGCCGGACTAGCCTACGAGAGACCCAGTACTTC,CASSRRTSLRETQYF
13,TRBJ2-7,NA,TRBD1,TRBV28,TGTGCCAGCAGTCCGACAGGGGGCCTCGTGCAGTACTTC,CASSPTGGLVQYF
12,TRBJ2-4,NA,NA,TRBV5-1,TGCGCCAGCAGCTTGGATCAGGTAGTTCAGTACTTC,CASSLDQVVQYF
15,TRBJ2-5,NA,TRBD1,TRBV9,TGTGCCAGCAGCGTTGATCAGGGGGCGCAGGAGACCCAGTACTTC,CASSVDQGAQETQYF
16,TRBJ1-5,once,TRBD1,TRBV28,TGTGCCAGCAGGCCCGGCCTGACAGGGGAAAATCAGCCCCAGCATTTT,CASRPGLTGENQPQHF
15,TRBJ2-2,NA,NA,TRBV29-1,TGCAGCGCGACATCAGGGACTTGGGCCGCCGGGGAGCTGTTTTTT,CSATSGTWAAGELFF
13,TRBJ2-7,NA,TRBD1,TRBV6-1,TGTGCCAGCAGCATGGGACAGGCATACGAGCAGTACTTC,CASSMGQAYEQYF
13,TRBJ1-2,NA,NA,TRBV14,TGTGCCAGCAGCCCTGGGGGGTTAGGGGGCTACACCTTC,CASSPGGLGGYTF
13,TRBJ2-2,NA,NA,TRBV11-2,TGTGCCAGCAGCTCAGGGGTGGCCGGGGAGCTGTTTTTT,CASSSGVAGELFF
15,TRBJ2-7,NA,TRBD2,TRBV6-5,TGTGCCAGCAGCACACGACTAGCGGGGTCCTACGAGCAGTACTTC,CASSTRLAGSYEQYF
14,TRBJ2-2,NA,TRBD1,TRBV28,TGTGCCAGCAGATCGACAGGGCTCACCGGGGAGCTGTTTTTT,CASRSTGLTGELFF
14,TRBJ2-3,NA,NA,TRBV7-9,TGTGCCAGCAGCTTTGAGGCCGGCACAGATACGCAGTATTTT,CASSFEAGTDTQYF
16,TRBJ2-3,NA,TRBD2,TRBV4-1,TGCGCCAGCAGCCAAAGTCTAGCGGGGGCCACAGATACGCAGTATTTT,CASSQSLAGATDTQYF
12,TRBJ2-5,NA,TRBD1,TRBV2,TGTGCCGGTAACAGGGGGCAAGAGACCCAGTACTTC,CAGNRGQETQYF
13,TRBJ2-5,NA,NA,TRBV2,TGTGCCCTTCGGGCGGGGCGCCGAGAGACCCAGTACTTC,CALRAGRRETQYF
15,TRBJ1-4,NA,NA,TRBV14,TGTGCCAGCAGCGCACAGACAGCAACTAATGAAAAACTGTTTTTT,CASSAQTATNEKLFF
17,TRBJ2-2,NA,TRBD2,TRBV7-8,TGTGCCAGCAGCTCACATAGCGGGAGGGTAAACACCGGGGAGCTGTTTTTT,CASSSHSGRVNTGELFF
18,TRBJ2-1,NA,TRBD2,TRBV7-2,TGTGCCAGCAGCTTAGTTGCGGCGGGAGCTATTTCCTACAATGAGCAGTTCTTC,CASSLVAAGAISYNEQFF
16,TRBJ1-1,NA,NA,TRBV6-1,TGTGCCAGCAGTGATCCAACGGGGGTTTTGAACACTGAAGCTTTCTTT,CASSDPTGVLNTEAFF
16,TRBJ2-1,few,TRBD2,TRBV7-8,TGTGCCAGCAGCTTATTGGGTAGCGGGGTATACAATGAGCAGTTCTTC,CASSLLGSGVYNEQFF
12,TRBJ1-1,NA,NA,TRBV6-1,TGTGCCAGCGGCAGATTGAACACTGAAGCTTTCTTT,CASGRLNTEAFF
13,TRBJ1-2,NA,NA,TRBV5-4,TGTGCCGGGACTCAAAGGGCAGTCTATGGCTACACCTTC,CAGTQRAVYGYTF
12,TRBJ2-5,NA,TRBD1,TRBV19,TGTGCCAGTTCCGGACAGGGCGAGACCCAGTACTTC,CASSGQGETQYF
14,TRBJ2-1,NA,TRBD2,TRBV11-2,TGTGCCAGCAGCCACCTTTCTAGCGGCTATGAGCAGTTCTTC,CASSHLSSGYEQFF
18,TRBJ2-7,NA,TRBD1,TRBV5-1,TGCGCCAGCAGCTCCGGGACAGGGGGCGCGGGGAGCTCCTACGAGCAGTACTTC,CASSSGTGGAGSSYEQYF
12,TRBJ1-2,NA,NA,TRBV6-5,TGTGCCAGCAGTTCAGAGGGCTATGGCTACACCTTC,CASSSEGYGYTF
13,TRBJ1-3,NA,NA,TRBV29-1,TGCAGCGTTGCGGGGGGCTCTGGAAACACCATATATTTT,CSVAGGSGNTIYF
15,TRBJ2-3,NA,NA,TRBV5-1,TGCGCCAGCAGCTGGGGACTCAGAAACACAGATACGCAGTATTTT,CASSWGLRNTDTQYF
17,TRBJ2-1,NA,NA,TRBV4-1,TGCGCCAGCAGCCAAGATTCGTGGGCCTTTACCTACAATGAGCAGTTCTTC,CASSQDSWAFTYNEQFF
15,TRBJ1-1,NA,TRBD1,TRBV19,TGTGCCAGTAGTATTAAACCGGGACAGCGAGGTGGGGCTTTCTTT,CASSIKPGQRGGAFF
15,TRBJ1-1,NA,NA,TRBV5-1,TGCGCCAGCAGCTTTAGGGTCCCCGGGAGCACTGAAGCTTTCTTT,CASSFRVPGSTEAFF
13,TRBJ2-2,NA,NA,TRBV9,TGTGCCAGCGAAGCAGGGAACACCGGGGAGCTGTTTTTT,CASEAGNTGELFF
13,TRBJ2-3,NA,NA,TRBV7-8,TGTGCCAGCAGCAGGGACAAGACAGATACGCAGTATTTT,CASSRDKTDTQYF
13,TRBJ1-2,NA,NA,TRBV30,TGTGCCTGGAGGGGTGAGGGTGATGGTGGCTACACCTTC,CAWRGEGDGGYTF
15,TRBJ2-1,few,TRBD2,TRBV9,TGTGCCAGCAGCGGTGGGACTAGCAGGGACAATGAGCAGTTCTTC,CASSGGTSRDNEQFF